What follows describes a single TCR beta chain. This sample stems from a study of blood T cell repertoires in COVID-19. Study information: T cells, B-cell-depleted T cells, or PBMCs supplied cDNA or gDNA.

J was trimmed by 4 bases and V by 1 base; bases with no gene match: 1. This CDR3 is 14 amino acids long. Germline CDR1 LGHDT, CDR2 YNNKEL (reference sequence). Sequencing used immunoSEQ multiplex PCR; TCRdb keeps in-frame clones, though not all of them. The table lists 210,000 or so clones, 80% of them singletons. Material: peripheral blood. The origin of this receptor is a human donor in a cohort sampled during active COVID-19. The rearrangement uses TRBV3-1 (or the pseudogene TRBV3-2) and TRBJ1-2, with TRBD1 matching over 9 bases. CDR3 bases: TGTGCCAGCAGCCAAGCGACAGGGGGCTATGGCTACACCTTC. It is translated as CASSQATGGYGYTF.